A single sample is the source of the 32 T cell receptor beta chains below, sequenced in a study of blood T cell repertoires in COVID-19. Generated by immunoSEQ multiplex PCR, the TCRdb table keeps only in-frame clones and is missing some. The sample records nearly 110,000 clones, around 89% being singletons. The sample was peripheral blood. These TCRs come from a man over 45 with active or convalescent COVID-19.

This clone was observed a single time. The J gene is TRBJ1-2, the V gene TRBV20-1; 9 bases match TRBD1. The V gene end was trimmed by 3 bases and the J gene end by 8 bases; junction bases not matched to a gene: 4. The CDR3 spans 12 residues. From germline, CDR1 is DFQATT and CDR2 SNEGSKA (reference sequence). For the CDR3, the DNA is TGCAGTGCTAGTGGACAGGGGAACGGCTACACCTTC. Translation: CSASGQGNGYTF.

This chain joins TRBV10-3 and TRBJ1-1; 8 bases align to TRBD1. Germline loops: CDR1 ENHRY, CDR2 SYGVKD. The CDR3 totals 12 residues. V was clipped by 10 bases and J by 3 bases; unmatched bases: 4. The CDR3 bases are TGTGCCACTGAACAGGGGGACACTGAAGCTTTCTTT. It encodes CATEQGDTEAFF.

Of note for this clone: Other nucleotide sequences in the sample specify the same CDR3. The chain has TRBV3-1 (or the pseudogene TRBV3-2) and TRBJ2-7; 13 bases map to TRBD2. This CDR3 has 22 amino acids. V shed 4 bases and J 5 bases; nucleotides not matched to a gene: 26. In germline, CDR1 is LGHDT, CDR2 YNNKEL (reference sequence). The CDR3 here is CASSLLWAANRLAGGSGDEQYF. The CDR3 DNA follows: TGTGCCAGCAGCCTCCTGTGGGCTGCAAATAGACTAGCGGGGGGATCTGGGGACGAGCAGTACTTC.

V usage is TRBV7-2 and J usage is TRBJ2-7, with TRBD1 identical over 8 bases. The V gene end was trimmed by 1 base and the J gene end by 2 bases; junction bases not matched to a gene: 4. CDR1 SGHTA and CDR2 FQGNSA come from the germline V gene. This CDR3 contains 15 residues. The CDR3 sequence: CASSLGGTGTYEQYF. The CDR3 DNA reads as TGTGCCAGCAGCTTAGGCGGGACAGGTACCTACGAGCAGTACTTC.

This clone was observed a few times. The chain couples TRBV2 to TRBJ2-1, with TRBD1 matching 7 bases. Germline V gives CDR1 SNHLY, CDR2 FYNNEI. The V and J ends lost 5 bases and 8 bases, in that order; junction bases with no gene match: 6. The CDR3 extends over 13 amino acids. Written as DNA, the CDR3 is TGTGCCAGCAGTACAGGGGCTTTCGATGAGCAGTTCTTC. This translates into CASSTGAFDEQFF.

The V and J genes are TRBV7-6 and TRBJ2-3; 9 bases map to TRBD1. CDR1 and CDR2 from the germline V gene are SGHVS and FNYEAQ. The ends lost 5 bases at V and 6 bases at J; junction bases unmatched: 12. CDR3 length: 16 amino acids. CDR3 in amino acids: CASSLEDRGSLDTQYF. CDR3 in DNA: TGTGCCAGCAGCCTAGAGGACAGGGGAAGTTTGGATACGCAGTATTTT.

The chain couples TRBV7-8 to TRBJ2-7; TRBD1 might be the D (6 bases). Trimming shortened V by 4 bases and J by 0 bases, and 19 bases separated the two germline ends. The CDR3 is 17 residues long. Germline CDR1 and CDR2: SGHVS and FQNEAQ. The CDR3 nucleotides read TGTGCCAGCAGCTCCAAGTTTACGGGACACCTCTCCTACGAGCAGTACTTC. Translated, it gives CASSSKFTGHLSYEQYF.

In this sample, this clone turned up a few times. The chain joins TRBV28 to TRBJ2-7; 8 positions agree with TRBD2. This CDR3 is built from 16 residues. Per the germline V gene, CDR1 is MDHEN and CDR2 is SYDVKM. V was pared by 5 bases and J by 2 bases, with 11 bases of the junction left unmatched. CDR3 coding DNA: TGTGCCAGCAGTCCCCACGGGGGGGACGGCACCTACGAGCAGTACTTC. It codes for CASSPHGGDGTYEQYF.

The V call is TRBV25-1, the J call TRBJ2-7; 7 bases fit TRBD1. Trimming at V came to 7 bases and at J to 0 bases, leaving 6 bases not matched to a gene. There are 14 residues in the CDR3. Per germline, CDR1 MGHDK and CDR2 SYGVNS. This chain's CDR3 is CASTPRDSSYEQYF. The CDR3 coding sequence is TGTGCCAGCACCCCTAGGGACAGCTCCTACGAGCAGTACTTC.

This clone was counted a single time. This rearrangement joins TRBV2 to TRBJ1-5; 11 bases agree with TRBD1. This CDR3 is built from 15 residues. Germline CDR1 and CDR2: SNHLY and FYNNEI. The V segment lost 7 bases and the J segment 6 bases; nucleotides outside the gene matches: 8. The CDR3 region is CASTPGQGVFQPQHF. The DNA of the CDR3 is TGTGCCAGCACGCCGGGACAGGGGGTTTTTCAGCCCCAGCATTTT. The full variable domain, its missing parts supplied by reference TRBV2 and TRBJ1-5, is EPEVTQTPSHQVTQMGQEVILRCVPISNHLYFYWYRQILGQKVEFLVSFYNNEISEKSEIFDDQFSVERPDGSNFTLKIRSTKLEDSAMYFCASTPGQGVFQPQHFGDGTRLSIL.

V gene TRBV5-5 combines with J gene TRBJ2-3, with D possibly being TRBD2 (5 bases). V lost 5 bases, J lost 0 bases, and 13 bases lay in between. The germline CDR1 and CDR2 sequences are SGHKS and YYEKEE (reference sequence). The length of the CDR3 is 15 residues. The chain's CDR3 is CASSYTGLSTDTQYF. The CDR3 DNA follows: TGTGCCAGCAGTTATACGGGGTTGAGCACAGATACGCAGTATTTT. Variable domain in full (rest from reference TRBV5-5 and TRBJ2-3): DAGVTQSPTHLIKTRGQQVTLRCSPISGHKSVSWYQQVLGQGPQFIFQYYEKEERGRGNFPDRFSARQFPNYSSELNVNALLLGDSALYLCASSYTGLSTDTQYFGPGTRLTVL.

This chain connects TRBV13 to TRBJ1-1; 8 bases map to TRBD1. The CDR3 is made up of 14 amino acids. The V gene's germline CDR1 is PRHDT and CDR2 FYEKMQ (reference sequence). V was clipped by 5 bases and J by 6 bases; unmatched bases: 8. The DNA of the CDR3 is TGTGCCAGCAGCCCGCACAGGGGGGTCTCTGAAGCTTTCTTT. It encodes CASSPHRGVSEAFF.

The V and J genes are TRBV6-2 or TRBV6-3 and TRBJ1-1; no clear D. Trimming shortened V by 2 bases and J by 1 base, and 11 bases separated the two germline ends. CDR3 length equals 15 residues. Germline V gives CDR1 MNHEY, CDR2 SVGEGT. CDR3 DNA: TGTGCCAGCAGTTACGCGACAAGAAAGAACACTGAAGCTTTCTTT. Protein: CASSYATRKNTEAFF.

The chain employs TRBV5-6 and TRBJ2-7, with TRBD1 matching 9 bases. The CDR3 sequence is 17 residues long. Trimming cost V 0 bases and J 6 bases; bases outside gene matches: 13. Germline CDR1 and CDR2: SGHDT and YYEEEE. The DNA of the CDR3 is TGTGCCAGCAGCTTGGCCGATTTCTGGGACAGGGCTGGCGAGCAGTACTTC. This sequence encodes CASSLADFWDRAGEQYF.

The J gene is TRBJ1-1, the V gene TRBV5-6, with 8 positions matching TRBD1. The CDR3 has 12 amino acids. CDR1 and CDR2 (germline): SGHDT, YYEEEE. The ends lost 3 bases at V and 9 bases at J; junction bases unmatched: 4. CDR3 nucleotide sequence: TGTGCCAGCAGCTCCGGGACAGGAAAAGCTTTCTTT. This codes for CASSSGTGKAFF.

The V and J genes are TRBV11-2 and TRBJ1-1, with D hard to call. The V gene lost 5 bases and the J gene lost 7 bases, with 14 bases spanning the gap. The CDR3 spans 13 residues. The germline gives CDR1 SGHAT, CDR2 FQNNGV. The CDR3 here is CASSPGSYGEAFF. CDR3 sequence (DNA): TGTGCCAGCAGCCCAGGAAGTTACGGTGAAGCTTTCTTT.

The CDR3 coding sequence is TGTGCCAGCTCACCGGGACAGGGGATATATGGCTACACCTTC. It specifies CASSPGQGIYGYTF. The rearrangement joins TRBV18 to TRBJ1-2, with TRBD1 matching 10 bases. The V segment lost 3 bases and the J segment 5 bases; nucleotides outside the gene matches: 3. The CDR3 runs 14 residues. Germline CDR1 is KGHSH and CDR2 is LQKENI. The whole variable domain, remainder taken from reference TRBV18 and TRBJ1-2, is NAGVMQNPRHLVRRRGQEARLRCSPMKGHSHVYWYRQLPEEGLKFMVYLQKENIIDESGMPKERFSAEFPKEGPSILRIQQVVRGDSAAYFCASSPGQGIYGYTFGSGTRLTVV.

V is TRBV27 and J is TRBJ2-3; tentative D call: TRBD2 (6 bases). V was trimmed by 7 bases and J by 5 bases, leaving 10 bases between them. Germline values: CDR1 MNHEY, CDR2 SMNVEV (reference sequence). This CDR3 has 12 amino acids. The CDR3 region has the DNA TGTGCCAGCACCTCCGGGGGAGATACGCAGTATTTT. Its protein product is CASTSGGDTQYF.

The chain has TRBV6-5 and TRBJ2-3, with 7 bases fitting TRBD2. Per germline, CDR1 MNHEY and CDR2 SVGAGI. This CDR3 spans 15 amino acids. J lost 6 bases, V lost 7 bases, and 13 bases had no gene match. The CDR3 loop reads CASIKRDPRWDTQYF. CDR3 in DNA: TGTGCCAGCATCAAGCGGGACCCACGCTGGGATACGCAGTATTTT.

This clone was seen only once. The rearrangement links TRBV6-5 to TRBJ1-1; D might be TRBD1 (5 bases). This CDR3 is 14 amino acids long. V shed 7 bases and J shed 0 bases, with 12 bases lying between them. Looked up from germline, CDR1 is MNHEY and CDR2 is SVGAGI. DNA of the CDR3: TGTGCCAGCACCGCAGGGTTCTTGAACACTGAAGCTTTCTTT. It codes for CASTAGFLNTEAFF.

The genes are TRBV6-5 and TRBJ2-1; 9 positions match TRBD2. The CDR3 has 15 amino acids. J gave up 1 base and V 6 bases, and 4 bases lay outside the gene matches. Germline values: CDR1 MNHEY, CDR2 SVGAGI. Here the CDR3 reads CASRVLAGSYNEQFF. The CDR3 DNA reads TGTGCCAGCAGGGTCCTAGCGGGATCCTACAATGAGCAGTTCTTC.

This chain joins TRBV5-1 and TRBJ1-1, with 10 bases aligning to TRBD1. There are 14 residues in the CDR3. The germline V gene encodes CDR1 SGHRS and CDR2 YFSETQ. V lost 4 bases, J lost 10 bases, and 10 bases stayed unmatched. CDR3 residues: CASSNSGQGTGAFF. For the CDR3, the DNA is TGCGCCAGCAGCAATTCGGGACAGGGGACAGGAGCTTTCTTT.

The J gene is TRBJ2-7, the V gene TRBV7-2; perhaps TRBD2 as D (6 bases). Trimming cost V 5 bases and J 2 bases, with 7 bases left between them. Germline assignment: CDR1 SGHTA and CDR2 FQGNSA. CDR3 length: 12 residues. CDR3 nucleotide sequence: TGTGCCAGCAGCCGACTAGCCTACGAGCAGTACTTC. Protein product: CASSRLAYEQYF.

CDR3 protein: CASSLRGAPYYGYTF. CDR3 sequence (DNA): TGTGCCAGCAGTTTACGGGGGGCCCCCTATTATGGCTACACCTTC. The rearrangement links TRBV28 to TRBJ1-2, with D possibly being TRBD1 (6 bases). Looked up from germline, CDR1 is MDHEN and CDR2 is SYDVKM. The CDR3 spans 15 residues. The V and J ends lost 2 bases and 5 bases respectively, with 15 bases between them.

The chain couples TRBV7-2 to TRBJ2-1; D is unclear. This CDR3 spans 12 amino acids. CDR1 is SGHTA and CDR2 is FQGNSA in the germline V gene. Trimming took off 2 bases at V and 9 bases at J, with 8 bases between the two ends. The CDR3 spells CASSLLAVEQFF. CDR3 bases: TGTGCCAGCAGCTTATTGGCAGTTGAGCAGTTCTTC.

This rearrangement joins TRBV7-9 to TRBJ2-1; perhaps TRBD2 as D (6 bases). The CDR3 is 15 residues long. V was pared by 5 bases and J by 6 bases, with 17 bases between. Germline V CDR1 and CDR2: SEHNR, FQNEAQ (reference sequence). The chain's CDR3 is CASSRLLPEGNEQFF. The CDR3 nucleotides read TGTGCCAGCAGCAGACTCCTCCCGGAGGGCAATGAGCAGTTCTTC.

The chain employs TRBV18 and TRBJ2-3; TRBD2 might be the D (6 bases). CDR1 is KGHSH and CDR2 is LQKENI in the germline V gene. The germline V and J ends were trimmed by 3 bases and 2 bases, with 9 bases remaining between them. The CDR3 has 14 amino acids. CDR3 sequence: CASSPGGNTDTQYF. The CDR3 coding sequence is TGTGCCAGCTCACCCGGCGGGAACACAGATACGCAGTATTTT.

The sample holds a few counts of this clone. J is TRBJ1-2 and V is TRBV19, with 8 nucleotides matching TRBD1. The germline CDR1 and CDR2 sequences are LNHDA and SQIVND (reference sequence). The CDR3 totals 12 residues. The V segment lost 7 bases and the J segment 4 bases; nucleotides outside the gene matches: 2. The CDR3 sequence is CASKGQGYGYTF. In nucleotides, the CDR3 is TGTGCCAGTAAAGGACAGGGCTATGGCTACACCTTC.

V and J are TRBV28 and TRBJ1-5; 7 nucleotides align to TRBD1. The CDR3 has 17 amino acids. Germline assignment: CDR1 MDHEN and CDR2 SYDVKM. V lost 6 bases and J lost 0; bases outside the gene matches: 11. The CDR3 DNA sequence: TGTGCCAGCAGCCGACGTTGGGACAGCTATAGCAATCAGCCCCAGCATTTT. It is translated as CASSRRWDSYSNQPQHF.

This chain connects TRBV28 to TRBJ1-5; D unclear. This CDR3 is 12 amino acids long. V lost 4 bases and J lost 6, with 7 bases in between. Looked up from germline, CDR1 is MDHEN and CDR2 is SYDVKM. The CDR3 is CASSSSGQPQHF. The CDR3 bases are TGTGCCAGCAGTTCCTCCGGTCAGCCCCAGCATTTT. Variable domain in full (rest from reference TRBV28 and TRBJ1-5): DVKVTQSSRYLVKRTGEKVFLECVQDMDHENMFWYRQDPGLGLRLIYFSYDVKMKEKGDIPEGYSVSREKKERFSLILESASTNQTSMYLCASSSSGQPQHFGDGTRLSIL.

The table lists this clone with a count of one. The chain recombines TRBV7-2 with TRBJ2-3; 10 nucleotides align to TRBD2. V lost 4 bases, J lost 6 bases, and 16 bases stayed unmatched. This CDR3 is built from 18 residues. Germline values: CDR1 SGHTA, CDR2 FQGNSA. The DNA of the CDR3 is TGTGCCAGCAGCTCCCCCGTGCTAGCGGGGGCCTTGGTTGATACGCAGTATTTT. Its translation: CASSSPVLAGALVDTQYF.

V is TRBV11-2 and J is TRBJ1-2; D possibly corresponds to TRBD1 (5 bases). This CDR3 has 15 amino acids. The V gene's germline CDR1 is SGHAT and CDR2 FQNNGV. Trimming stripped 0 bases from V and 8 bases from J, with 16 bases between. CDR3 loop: CASSLDPVDNRGYTF. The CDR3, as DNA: TGTGCCAGCAGCTTAGATCCCGTGGACAATCGCGGCTACACCTTC.